The next 21 T cell receptor beta chains were all read from a single sample in a study of Graves' ophthalmopathy and Graves' hyperthyroidism. From RNA, the CDR3 regions of TCR beta chains were amplified and sequenced. First-round RT-PCR relied on HTBI primers, and a second-round multiplex PCR came next. Via MiXCR, TCRdb re-called the multiplex PCR reads, giving one row per CDR3 protein. The sample yields about 380,000 distinct CDR3 sequences, 15% seen once. The sequenced material came from peripheral blood. Receptors originate from a woman between 18 and 29 years old with stable Graves' hyperthyroidism.

This clonotype was found a few times. The chain employs TRBV3-1 and TRBJ1-1, with 8 bases identical to TRBD1. CDR1 is LGHDT and CDR2 is YNNKEL in the germline V gene (reference sequence). V lost 1 base and J lost 6; bases outside the gene matches: 7. The CDR3 extends over 15 amino acids. The CDR3 DNA is TGTGCCAGCAGCCAAGTTTGGACAGGGAGGGCTGAAGCTTTCTTT. This translates into CASSQVWTGRAEAFF.

This clonotype has a count of ten or more. The chain uses TRBV6-1 and TRBJ1-5, with D perhaps TRBD1 (5 bases). CDR3 size: 13 residues. V was trimmed by 10 bases and J by 6 bases, leaving 16 bases between them. CDR1 and CDR2 (germline): MNHNS, SASEGT. In nucleotides, the CDR3 is TGTGCCACCAAGGGGCTGGGTGGTCAGCCCCAGCATTTT. Protein sequence: CATKGLGGQPQHF.

This clonotype has just a few counts. The rearrangement uses TRBV5-6 and TRBJ1-2, with D tentatively TRBD1 (6 bases). This CDR3 is 13 amino acids long. Germline V gives CDR1 SGHDT, CDR2 YYEEEE. V lost 0 bases and J lost 8, with 11 bases in between. This CDR3 reads CASSLGGLEGYTF. The CDR3 nucleotides read TGTGCCAGCAGCTTGGGGGGGCTGGAAGGCTACACCTTC.

This clonotype was seen at least ten times. The rearrangement joins TRBV7-3 to TRBJ2-7, with 10 bases lining up with TRBD2. CDR3 length: 14 residues. From germline, CDR1 is SGHTA and CDR2 FQGTGA. V trimming: 5 bases; J trimming: 2 bases; junction bases outside the gene matches: 3. This chain's CDR3 is CASSPSGGAYEQYF. In DNA, the CDR3 is TGTGCCAGCAGCCCCAGCGGGGGGGCCTACGAGCAGTACTTC.

Note on this clonotype: Given a much more abundant clone one base away, this may be a read error. The genes are TRBV19 and TRBJ1-1; TRBD1 is a possible D gene (6 bases). Trimming took off 6 bases at V and 4 bases at J, with 12 bases between the two ends. The germline CDR1 and CDR2 sequences are LNHDA and SQIVND (reference sequence). CDR3 length equals 13 residues. In DNA form, the CDR3 reads TGTGCCAGTAGGGACAGCATGAGCACTGAAGCTTTCTTT. This sequence encodes CASRDSMSTEAFF.

This clonotype was seen a few times. V usage is TRBV6-1 and J usage is TRBJ1-5, with 9 bases aligning to TRBD1. Per the germline V gene, CDR1 is MNHNS and CDR2 is SASEGT. The V and J ends lost 6 bases and 0 bases, in that order; junction bases with no gene match: 9. This CDR3 has 17 amino acids. CDR3 sequence reads: CASSVDNRGHSNQPQHF. In DNA form, the CDR3 reads TGTGCCAGCAGCGTAGACAACAGGGGGCATAGCAATCAGCCCCAGCATTTT.

This clonotype came up many times. V is TRBV19 and J is TRBJ1-6, with 9 bases aligning to TRBD1. The CDR3 is made up of 14 amino acids. The V gene's germline CDR1 is LNHDA and CDR2 SQIVND (reference sequence). J was trimmed by 10 bases and V by 8 bases; bases with no gene match: 9. The CDR3 coding sequence is TGTGCCAGTGGCCGGGACAGGGTACGCTCACCCCTCCACTTT. Amino acid sequence: CASGRDRVRSPLHF.

The V and J genes are TRBV12-3 or TRBV12-4 and TRBJ1-3, with a weak D call TRBD1 (5 bases). The CDR3 length is 15 residues. V was clipped by 5 bases and J by 4 bases, with 15 bases between them. The DNA for the CDR3 is TGTGCCAGCAGTGTCGGGGGAAGGCCGGGAAACACCATATATTTT. It translates to CASSVGGRPGNTIYF.

This clonotype was observed a single time. This chain connects TRBV7-2 to TRBJ2-5; possibly TRBD1 for D (6 bases). The ends were cut back, 5 bases at V and 1 base at J, with 14 bases in the middle. This CDR3 is built from 15 residues. Germline loops: CDR1 SGHTA, CDR2 FQGNSA. CDR3 nucleotide sequence: TGTGCCAGCAGCCAAGGGGGACACGGCCAAGAGACCCAGTACTTC. Translating it yields CASSQGGHGQETQYF.

This clonotype was counted ten times or more. The chain uses TRBV6-1 and TRBJ1-1, with D possibly matching TRBD1 (6 bases). V gave up 1 base and J gave up 10 bases, with 7 bases separating them. Germline assignment: CDR1 MNHNS and CDR2 SASEGT. This CDR3 is built from 11 residues. The CDR3 sequence: CASSEEGGAFF. The CDR3 nucleotides read TGTGCCAGCAGTGAAGAAGGGGGAGCTTTCTTT.

Concerning this clonotype: It is likely a read error, because the conserved phenylalanine at the end of the CDR3 is missing. This sequence joins TRBV4-1 and TRBJ1-2; D perhaps matches TRBD1 (6 bases). From germline, CDR1 is MGHRA and CDR2 YSYEKL. The CDR3 covers 17 residues. The V gene lost 0 bases and the J gene lost 0 bases, with 14 bases spanning the gap. The CDR3 sequence is CASSQDFWGLTNYGYTY. The CDR3 DNA sequence: TGCGCCAGCAGCCAAGATTTTTGGGGGCTTACTAACTATGGCTACACCTAC.

The chain uses TRBV5-4 and TRBJ2-5, with TRBD1 as a possible D gene (5 bases). The CDR3 extends over 16 amino acids. Trimming stripped 7 bases from V and 6 bases from J, with 25 bases between. Germline lookup yields CDR1 SGHNT and CDR2 YYREEE (reference sequence). CDR3 nucleotide sequence: TGTGCCAGCGAGGACATGCAGGGTCCTGGGAAAAAGACCCAGTACTTC. Its protein product is CASEDMQGPGKKTQYF.

This clonotype was observed at least ten times. The gene calls are TRBV5-1 and TRBJ2-5; 7 bases are shared with TRBD1. The CDR3 contains 14 residues. CDR1 is SGHRS, CDR2 YFSETQ, per germline. Losses at the gene ends were 0 bases for V and 2 bases for J; bases not matched to a gene: 1. The DNA for the CDR3 is TGCGCCAGCAGCTTGGAGGGGGCTCAAGAGACCCAGTACTTC. Protein product: CASSLEGAQETQYF.

This clonotype has a count of ten or more. J is TRBJ2-7 and V is TRBV12-3 or TRBV12-4; D call uncertain. V was clipped by 1 base and J by 0 bases, with 10 bases between them. The CDR3 has 15 amino acids. This CDR3 is CASSLGPISSYEQYF. CDR3 DNA: TGTGCCAGCAGTTTAGGGCCGATAAGCTCCTACGAGCAGTACTTC.

The V call is TRBV7-3, the J call TRBJ2-2, with D perhaps TRBD2 (7 bases). The CDR3 has 14 amino acids. CDR1 and CDR2 from the germline V gene are SGHTA and FQGTGA. Trimming took off 3 bases at V and 7 bases at J, with 12 bases between the two ends. CDR3 DNA: TGTGCCAGCAGCTTTCGGGGGGCGGTCGGGGAGCTGTTTTTT. Protein product: CASSFRGAVGELFF.

This clonotype appeared many times. The J gene is TRBJ1-2, the V gene TRBV25-1; 9 bases map to TRBD1. Germline trimming cut 2 bases from V and 6 bases from J; bases unmatched to any gene: 7. CDR3 length equals 15 residues. CDR1 and CDR2 (germline): MGHDK, SYGVNS. In nucleotides, the CDR3 is TGTGCCAGCAGTGAACCGGGACAGGGCGTTCATGGCTACACCTTC. Translated: CASSEPGQGVHGYTF.

This clonotype was picked up many times. In DNA form, the CDR3 reads TGTGCCAGCAGCACCTCCGAGGCCGGGTCGTTCGGAGAGACCCAGTACTTC. It yields the protein CASSTSEAGSFGETQYF. The rearrangement uses TRBV11-3 and TRBJ2-5; D remains ambiguous. V lost 5 bases and J lost 4, with 23 bases in between. Germline V gene lookup returns CDR1 SGHNT and CDR2 YENEEA. The CDR3 runs to 17 residues.

Ten or more counts support this clonotype. This chain uses TRBV10-2 with TRBJ1-2; 10 bases line up with TRBD1. The CDR3 contains 14 residues. Trimming cost V 6 bases and J 8 bases; bases outside gene matches: 9. Germline V gives CDR1 WSHSY, CDR2 SAAADI. This CDR3 is CASSHDRGHRGYTF. CDR3 DNA sequence: TGCGCCAGCAGCCACGACAGGGGGCATCGAGGCTACACCTTC.

This clonotype has at least ten counts. The chain links TRBV6-4 to TRBJ2-7, with unresolved D. Germline V gives CDR1 MRHNA, CDR2 SNTAGT. Trimming shortened V by 5 bases and J by 7 bases, and 9 bases separated the two germline ends. The CDR3 spans 11 residues. The CDR3 sequence: CASSYMGEQYF. CDR3 bases: TGTGCCAGCAGTTACATGGGGGAGCAGTACTTC.

The chain has TRBV5-6 and TRBJ2-5, with D tentatively TRBD1 (6 bases). Per the germline V gene, CDR1 is SGHDT and CDR2 is YYEEEE. The CDR3 consists of 15 residues. V was cut by 0 bases and J by 4 bases, with 13 bases left in between. The CDR3 DNA is TGTGCCAGCAGCTTGGACTCAGGGGTGGCAGAGACCCAGTACTTC. Its translation: CASSLDSGVAETQYF.

This clonotype was counted many times. This chain uses TRBV5-1 with TRBJ2-7, with D possibly being TRBD1 (6 bases). Trimming took off 3 bases at V and 5 bases at J, with 12 bases between the two ends. This CDR3 region has 13 residues. CDR1 is SGHRS, CDR2 YFSETQ, per germline. CDR3 amino acids: CASSSTGYHEQYF. In DNA, the CDR3 is TGCGCCAGCAGCTCAACAGGGTACCACGAGCAGTACTTC.